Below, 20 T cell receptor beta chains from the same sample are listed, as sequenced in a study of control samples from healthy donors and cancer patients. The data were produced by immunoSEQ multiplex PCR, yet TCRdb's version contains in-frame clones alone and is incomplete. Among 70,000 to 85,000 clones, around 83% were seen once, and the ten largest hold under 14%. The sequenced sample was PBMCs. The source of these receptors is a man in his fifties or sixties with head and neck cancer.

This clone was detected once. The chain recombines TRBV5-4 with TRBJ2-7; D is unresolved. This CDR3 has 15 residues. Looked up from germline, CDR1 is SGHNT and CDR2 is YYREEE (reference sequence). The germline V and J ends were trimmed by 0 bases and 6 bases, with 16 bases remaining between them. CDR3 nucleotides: TGTGCCAGCAGCTTGGGTAGATTCAGAAAGTCCGAGCAGTACTTC. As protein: CASSLGRFRKSEQYF.

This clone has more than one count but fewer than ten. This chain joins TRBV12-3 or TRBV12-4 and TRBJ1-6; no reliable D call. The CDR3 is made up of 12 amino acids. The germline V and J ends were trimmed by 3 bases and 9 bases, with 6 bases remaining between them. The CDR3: CASSFFISPLHF. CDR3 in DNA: TGTGCCAGCAGTTTTTTCATTTCACCCCTCCACTTT.

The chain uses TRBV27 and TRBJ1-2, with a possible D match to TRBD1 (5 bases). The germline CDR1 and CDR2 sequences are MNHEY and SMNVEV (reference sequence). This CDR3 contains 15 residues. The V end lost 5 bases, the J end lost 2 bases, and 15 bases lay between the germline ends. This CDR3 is CASSLIGAGNYGYTF. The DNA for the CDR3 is TGTGCCAGCAGTCTTATTGGGGCAGGGAACTATGGCTACACCTTC.

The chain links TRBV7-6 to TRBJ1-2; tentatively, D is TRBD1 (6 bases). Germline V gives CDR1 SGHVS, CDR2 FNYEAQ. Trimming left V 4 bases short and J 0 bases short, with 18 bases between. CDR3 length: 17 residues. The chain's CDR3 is CASSSNLGTRPNYGYTF. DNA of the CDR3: TGTGCCAGCAGCTCAAACTTAGGGACAAGACCTAACTATGGCTACACCTTC.

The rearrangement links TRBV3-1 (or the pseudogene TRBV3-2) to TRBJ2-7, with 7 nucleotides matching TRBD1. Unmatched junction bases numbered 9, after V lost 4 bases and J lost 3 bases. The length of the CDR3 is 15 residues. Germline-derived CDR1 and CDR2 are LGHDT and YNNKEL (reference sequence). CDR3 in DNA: TGTGCCAGCAGCCGCCAGACAGGGATCGGCTACGAGCAGTACTTC. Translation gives CASSRQTGIGYEQYF.

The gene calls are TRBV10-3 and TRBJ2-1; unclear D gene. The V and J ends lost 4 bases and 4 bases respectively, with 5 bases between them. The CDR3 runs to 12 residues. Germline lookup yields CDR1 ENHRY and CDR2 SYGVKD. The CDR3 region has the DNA TGTGCCATCAGTGGGAGTTACAATGAGCAGTTCTTC. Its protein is CAISGSYNEQFF.

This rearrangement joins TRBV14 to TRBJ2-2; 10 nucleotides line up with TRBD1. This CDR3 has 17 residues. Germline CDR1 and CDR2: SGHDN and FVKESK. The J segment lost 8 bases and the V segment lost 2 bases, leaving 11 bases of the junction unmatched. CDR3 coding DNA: TGTGCCAGCAGCCAACCGGGACAGGGGTCACGGAGTGGGGAGCTGTTTTTT. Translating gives CASSQPGQGSRSGELFF.

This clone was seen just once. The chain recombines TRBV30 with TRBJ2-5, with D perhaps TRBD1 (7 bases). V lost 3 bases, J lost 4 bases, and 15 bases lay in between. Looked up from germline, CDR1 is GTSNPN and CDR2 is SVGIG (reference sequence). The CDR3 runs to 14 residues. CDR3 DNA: TGTGCCTGGAGCGCCAGGGGGGCTGTAGAGACCCAGTACTTC. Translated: CAWSARGAVETQYF.

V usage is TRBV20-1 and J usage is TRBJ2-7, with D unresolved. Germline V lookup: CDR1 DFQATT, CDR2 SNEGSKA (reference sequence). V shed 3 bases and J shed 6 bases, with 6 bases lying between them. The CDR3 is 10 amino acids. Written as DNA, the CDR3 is TGCAGTGCTAGCTCTCGCGAGCAGTACTTC. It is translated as CSASSREQYF.

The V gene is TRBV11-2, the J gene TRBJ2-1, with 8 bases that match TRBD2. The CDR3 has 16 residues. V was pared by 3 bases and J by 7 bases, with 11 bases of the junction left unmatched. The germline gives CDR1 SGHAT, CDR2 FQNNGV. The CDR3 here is CASSFLRGRSGNEQFF. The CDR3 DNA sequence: TGTGCCAGCAGCTTCCTTCGCGGGAGGAGTGGGAATGAGCAGTTCTTC.

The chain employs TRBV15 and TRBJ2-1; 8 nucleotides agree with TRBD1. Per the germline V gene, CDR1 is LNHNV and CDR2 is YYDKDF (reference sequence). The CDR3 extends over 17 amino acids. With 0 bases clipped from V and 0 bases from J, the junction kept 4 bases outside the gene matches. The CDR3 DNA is TGTGCCACCAGCAGAGACTATCAGGGGGCCTCCTACAATGAGCAGTTCTTC. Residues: CATSRDYQGASYNEQFF.

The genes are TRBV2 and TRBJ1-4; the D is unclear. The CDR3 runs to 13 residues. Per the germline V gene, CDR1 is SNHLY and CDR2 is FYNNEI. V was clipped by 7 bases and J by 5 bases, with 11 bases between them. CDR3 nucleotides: TGTGCCAGCAATGCTCTACCCAATGAAAAACTGTTTTTT. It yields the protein CASNALPNEKLFF.

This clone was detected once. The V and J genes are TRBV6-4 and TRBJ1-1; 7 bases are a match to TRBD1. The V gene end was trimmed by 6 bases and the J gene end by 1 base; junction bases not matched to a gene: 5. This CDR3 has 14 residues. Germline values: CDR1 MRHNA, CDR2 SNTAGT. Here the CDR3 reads CASRSGQQNTEAFF. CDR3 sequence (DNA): TGTGCCAGCAGATCGGGACAGCAGAACACTGAAGCTTTCTTT.

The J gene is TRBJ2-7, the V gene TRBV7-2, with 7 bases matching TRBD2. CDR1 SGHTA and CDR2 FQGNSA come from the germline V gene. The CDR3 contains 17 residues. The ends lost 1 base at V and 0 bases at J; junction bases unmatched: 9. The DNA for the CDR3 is TGTGCCAGCAGCTTAGGAGTCGGGAGGATCAGCTCCTACGAGCAGTACTTC. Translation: CASSLGVGRISSYEQYF.

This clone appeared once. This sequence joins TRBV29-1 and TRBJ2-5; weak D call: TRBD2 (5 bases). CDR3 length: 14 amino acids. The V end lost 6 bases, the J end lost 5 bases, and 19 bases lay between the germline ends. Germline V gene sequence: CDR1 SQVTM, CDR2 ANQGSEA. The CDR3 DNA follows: TGCAGCGTGGCCGAGGGCAAGGAAAGGGAGACCCAGTACTTC. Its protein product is CSVAEGKERETQYF.

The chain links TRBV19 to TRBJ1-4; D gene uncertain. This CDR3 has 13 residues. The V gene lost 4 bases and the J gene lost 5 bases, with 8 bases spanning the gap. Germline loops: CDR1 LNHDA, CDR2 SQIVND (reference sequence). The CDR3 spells CASSTRWNEKLFF. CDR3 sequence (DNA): TGTGCCAGTAGTACTAGGTGGAATGAAAAACTGTTTTTT.

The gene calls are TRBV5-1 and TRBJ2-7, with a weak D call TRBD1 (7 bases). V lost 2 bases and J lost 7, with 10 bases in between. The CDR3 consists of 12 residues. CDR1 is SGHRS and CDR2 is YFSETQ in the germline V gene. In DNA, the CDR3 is TGCGCCAGCAGCTTTCAGGGGGGAGAGCAGTACTTC. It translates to CASSFQGGEQYF. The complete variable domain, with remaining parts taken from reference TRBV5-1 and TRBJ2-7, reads KAGVTQTPRYLIKTRGQQVTLSCSPISGHRSVSWYQQTPGQGLQFLFEYFSETQRNKGNFPGRFSGRQFSNSRSEMNVSTLELGDSALYLCASSFQGGEQYFGPGTRLTVT.

As DNA, the CDR3 is TGTGCCAGCGACGGGAGGAACACCGGGGAGCTGTTTTTT. Its protein product is CASDGRNTGELFF. The chain links TRBV28 to TRBJ2-2; perhaps TRBD2 as D (6 bases). CDR1 is MDHEN and CDR2 is SYDVKM in the germline V gene. This CDR3 has 13 residues. Trimming cost V 8 bases and J 1 base, with 8 bases left between them.

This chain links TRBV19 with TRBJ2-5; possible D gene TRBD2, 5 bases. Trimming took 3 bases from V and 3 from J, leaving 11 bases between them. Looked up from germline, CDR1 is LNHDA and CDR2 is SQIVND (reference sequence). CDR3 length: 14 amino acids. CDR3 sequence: CASSMRVGKETQYF. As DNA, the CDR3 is TGTGCCAGTAGTATGCGGGTGGGGAAAGAGACCCAGTACTTC.

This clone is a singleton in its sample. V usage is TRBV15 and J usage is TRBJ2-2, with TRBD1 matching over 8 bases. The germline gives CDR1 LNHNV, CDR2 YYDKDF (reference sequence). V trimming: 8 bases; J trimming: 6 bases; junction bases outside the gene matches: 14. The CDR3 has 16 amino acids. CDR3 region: CATGVGGQGGSGELFF. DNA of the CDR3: TGTGCCACCGGAGTCGGTGGACAGGGAGGATCCGGGGAGCTGTTTTTT. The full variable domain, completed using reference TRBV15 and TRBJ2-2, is DAMVIQNPRYQVTQFGKPVTLSCSQTLNHNVMYWYQQKSSQAPKLLFHYYDKDFNNEADTPDNFQSRRPNTSFCFLDIRSPGLGDTAMYLCATGVGGQGGSGELFFGEGSRLTVL.